This T cell receptor beta chain was identified during a study of cytomegalovirus exposure and HLA in healthy donors. Study-wide results and limits: Most subjects had HLA-A and HLA-B alleles reportedly predicted accurately by TCR beta sequences. The records held CMV serostatus as the only immune exposure information.

60 Vbeta and 13 Jbeta primers were used in PCR. TCRdb's table, derived via immunoSEQ multiplex PCR, lists solely in-frame clones and lacks some. This table lists approximately 100,000 clones. Details on this clone: Its antigen is undetermined.

The material sequenced was PBMCs. The origin of this receptor is a man in his fifties in good health and CMV-seronegative.

The DNA for the CDR3 is TGTGCCAGCAGCCGTCCCACAGATACGCAGTATTTT. It translates to CASSRPTDTQYF. The chain links TRBV5-6 to TRBJ2-3; D uncertain. This CDR3 has 12 amino acids. Per germline, CDR1 SGHDT and CDR2 YYEEEE. Trimming removed 4 bases from V and 2 bases from J, with 5 bases in between.